Below are 16 T cell receptor beta chains sequenced from a single sample in a study of CD8+ T cells in alopecia areata. Following extraction, RNA underwent reverse transcription to cDNA, which served as the sequencing template. The table came from immunoSEQ multiplex PCR; TCRdb's copy has only in-frame clones and leaves some out. The data show 150,000 to 190,000 clones, less than 65% seen once. The starting material was CD8+ T cells sorted from blood, obtained at week 0. Source of these receptors: a human donor with alopecia areata.

The rearrangement uses TRBV6-6 and TRBJ1-5; D remains unclear. Germline-derived CDR1 and CDR2 are MNHNY and SVGAGI (reference sequence). V was clipped by 5 bases and J by 0 bases, with 8 bases between them. The CDR3 has 14 amino acids. Written as DNA, the CDR3 is TGTGCCAGCAGTGACGAACCTAGCAATCAGCCCCAGCATTTT. Its protein is CASSDEPSNQPQHF.

This clone came up a few times. The chain employs TRBV15 and TRBJ1-1; the D is unclear. This CDR3 contains 16 residues. CDR1 is LNHNV and CDR2 is YYDKDF in the germline V gene (reference sequence). The germline V and J ends were trimmed by 0 bases and 0 bases, with 11 bases remaining between them. CDR3 nucleotides: TGTGCCACCAGCAGAGATCGGGCAGGCGTGAACACTGAAGCTTTCTTT. It codes for CATSRDRAGVNTEAFF. Full variable domain (rest looked up from reference TRBV15 and TRBJ1-1): DAMVIQNPRYQVTQFGKPVTLSCSQTLNHNVMYWYQQKSSQAPKLLFHYYDKDFNNEADTPDNFQSRRPNTSFCFLDIRSPGLGDTAMYLCATSRDRAGVNTEAFFGQGTRLTVV.

This chain links TRBV5-1 with TRBJ2-2; a weak D match, TRBD1 (6 bases). The CDR3 consists of 15 residues. The V end was cut by 2 bases, the J end by 4 bases, with 12 bases between. Per germline, CDR1 SGHRS and CDR2 YFSETQ. The CDR3 reads CASSFEGQSTGELFF. The DNA of the CDR3 is TGCGCCAGCAGCTTCGAGGGACAAAGCACCGGGGAGCTGTTTTTT. Supplemented by reference TRBV5-1 and TRBJ2-2, the full variable domain reads KAGVTQTPRYLIKTRGQQVTLSCSPISGHRSVSWYQQTPGQGLQFLFEYFSETQRNKGNFPGRFSGRQFSNSRSEMNVSTLELGDSALYLCASSFEGQSTGELFFGEGSRLTVL.

This sequence joins TRBV4-3 and TRBJ1-1; tentatively, D is TRBD1 (6 bases). Per the germline V gene, CDR1 is LGHNA and CDR2 is YSLEER. CDR3 length: 14 amino acids. V was trimmed by 1 base and J by 5 bases, leaving 11 bases between them. CDR3 amino acids: CASSQVGGTTEAFF. As DNA, the CDR3 is TGCGCCAGCAGCCAAGTAGGGGGAACTACTGAAGCTTTCTTT.

This rearrangement joins TRBV4-3 to TRBJ2-3, with 9 bases fitting TRBD2. V gave up 1 base and J gave up 6 bases; unmatched junction bases: 5. CDR1 and CDR2 from the germline V gene are LGHNA and YSLEER. This CDR3 contains 15 residues. The CDR3 reads CASSQGSGGRDTQYF. CDR3 DNA: TGCGCCAGCAGCCAAGGTAGCGGGGGCAGGGATACGCAGTATTTT.

The chain's CDR3 is CASSLSGGTDTQYF. The CDR3 DNA reads as TGTGCCAGCAGCTTATCCGGGGGCACAGATACGCAGTATTTT. The J gene is TRBJ2-3, the V gene TRBV13; TRBD2 is a possible D gene (5 bases). V lost 2 bases and J lost 1, with 7 bases in between. CDR1 is PRHDT and CDR2 is FYEKMQ in the germline V gene (reference sequence). The CDR3 is 14 amino acids.

This clone has just a few counts. The V call is TRBV10-2, the J call TRBJ2-2; D gene uncertain. The CDR3 sequence is 13 residues long. Germline CDR1 reads WSHSY; CDR2 reads SAAADI. Deletions cut 4 bases from V and 6 bases from J, with 9 bases between. The DNA of the CDR3 is TGCGCCAGCAGTGTACGAGTGGCCGGGGAGCTGTTTTTT. Protein product: CASSVRVAGELFF.

This chain joins TRBV4-3 and TRBJ1-4; D is perhaps TRBD1 (5 bases). Trimming removed 2 bases at V and 6 bases at J, with 13 bases between. Germline lookup yields CDR1 LGHNA and CDR2 YSLEER. CDR3 length: 15 amino acids. CDR3 coding DNA: TGCGCCAGCAGCCAACTAACCCGGGGACATGAAAAACTGTTTTTT. Protein product: CASSQLTRGHEKLFF.

The chain employs TRBV4-3 and TRBJ1-1; no reliable D call. CDR3 length: 13 residues. In germline, CDR1 is LGHNA, CDR2 YSLEER. Trimming left V 1 base short and J 5 bases short, with 8 bases between. DNA for the CDR3: TGCGCCAGCAGCCAAGCGAGAAGGACTGAAGCTTTCTTT. This codes for CASSQARRTEAFF.

This clone was found a few times. V gene TRBV6-5 combines with J gene TRBJ1-5, with D unresolved. CDR1 and CDR2 from the germline V gene are MNHEY and SVGAGI. Trimming removed 7 bases at V and 1 base at J, with 5 bases between. This CDR3 has 12 amino acids. The CDR3 DNA is TGTGCCAGCAAACCGAGCAATCAGCCCCAGCATTTT. Translation: CASKPSNQPQHF.

V usage is TRBV19 and J usage is TRBJ2-1; D call uncertain. The germline V and J ends were trimmed by 3 bases and 7 bases, with 10 bases remaining between them. The V gene's germline CDR1 is LNHDA and CDR2 SQIVND (reference sequence). The CDR3 totals 13 residues. This chain's CDR3 is CASSIAAKNEQFF. For the CDR3, the DNA is TGTGCCAGTAGTATCGCGGCGAAAAATGAGCAGTTCTTC.

The V call is TRBV6-1, the J call TRBJ2-7; TRBD2 might be the D (6 bases). Trimming removed 3 bases at V and 9 bases at J, with 9 bases between. The germline gives CDR1 MNHNS, CDR2 SASEGT. The CDR3 contains 11 residues. CDR3 protein: CASSEGLMQYF. CDR3 bases: TGTGCCAGCAGTGAGGGACTGATGCAGTACTTC.

Only a few counts were recorded for this clone. The rearrangement uses TRBV7-9 and TRBJ2-7; D is perhaps TRBD1 (5 bases). Trimming pared 6 bases from V and 3 bases from J, leaving 21 bases between. Germline V CDR1 and CDR2: SEHNR, FQNEAQ (reference sequence). CDR3 length: 16 amino acids. CDR3 protein: CASSLVGQGQNYEQYF. CDR3 bases: TGTGCCAGCAGTCTCGTTGGGCAGGGCCAAAACTACGAGCAGTACTTC.

This clone came up once. The chain recombines TRBV29-1 with TRBJ1-5; maybe TRBD1 (5 bases). Germline V gives CDR1 SQVTM, CDR2 ANQGSEA. The CDR3 extends over 13 amino acids. The V and J ends lost 4 bases and 4 bases respectively, with 11 bases between them. CDR3 nucleotide sequence: TGCAGCGTTGTCCCCGAGGGGAATCAGCCCCAGCATTTT. The encoded protein is CSVVPEGNQPQHF.

This clone was observed a few times. The V gene is TRBV7-7, the J gene TRBJ2-7; 12 bases are shared with TRBD1. This CDR3 is built from 14 residues. The ends lost 3 bases at V and 4 bases at J; junction bases unmatched: 1. CDR1 and CDR2 (germline): SSHAT, FNYEAQ (reference sequence). Here the CDR3 DNA reads TGTGCCAGCAGCTTGGGACAGGGGGCGTACGAGCAGTACTTC. Translating gives CASSLGQGAYEQYF.

This clone turned up a few times. This same CDR3 is encoded by further DNA sequences in the sample. The chain links TRBV4-3 to TRBJ2-6, with D unclear. V lost 0 bases and J lost 1, with 7 bases in between. Germline V gene sequence: CDR1 LGHNA, CDR2 YSLEER. The CDR3 extends over 16 amino acids. CDR3 sequence (DNA): TGCGCCAGCAGCCAAGATGGGTCTTCTGGGGCCAACGTCCTGACTTTC. Translated, it gives CASSQDGSSGANVLTF.